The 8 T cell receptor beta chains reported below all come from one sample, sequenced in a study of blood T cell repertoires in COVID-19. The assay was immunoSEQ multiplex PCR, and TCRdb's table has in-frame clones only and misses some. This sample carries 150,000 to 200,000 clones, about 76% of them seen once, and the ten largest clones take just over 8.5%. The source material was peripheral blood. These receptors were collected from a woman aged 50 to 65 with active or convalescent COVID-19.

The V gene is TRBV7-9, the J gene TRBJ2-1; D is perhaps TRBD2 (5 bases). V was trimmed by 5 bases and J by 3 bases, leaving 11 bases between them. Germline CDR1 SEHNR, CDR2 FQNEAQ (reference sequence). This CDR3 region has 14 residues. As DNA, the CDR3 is TGTGCCAGCAGCGGCCAAAGCGGCTACAATGAGCAGTTCTTC. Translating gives CASSGQSGYNEQFF.

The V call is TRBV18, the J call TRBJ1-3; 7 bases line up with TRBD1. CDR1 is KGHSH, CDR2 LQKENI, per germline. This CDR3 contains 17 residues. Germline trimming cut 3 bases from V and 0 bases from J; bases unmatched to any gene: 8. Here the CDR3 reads CASSPSHRGPSGNTIYF. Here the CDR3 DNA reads TGTGCCAGCTCACCTTCTCACAGGGGTCCCTCTGGAAACACCATATATTTT.

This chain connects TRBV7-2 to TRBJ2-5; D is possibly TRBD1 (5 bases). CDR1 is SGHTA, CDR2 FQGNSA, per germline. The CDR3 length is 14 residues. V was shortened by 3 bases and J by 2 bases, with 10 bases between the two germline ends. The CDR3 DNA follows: TGTGCCAGCAGCTTTCCTGGGGCGCAAGAGACCCAGTACTTC. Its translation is CASSFPGAQETQYF. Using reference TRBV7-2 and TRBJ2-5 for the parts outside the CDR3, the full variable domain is GAGVSQSPSNKVTEKGKDVELRCDPISGHTALYWYRQSLGQGLEFLIYFQGNSAPDKSGLPSDRFSAERTGGSVSTLTIQRTQQEDSAVYLCASSFPGAQETQYFGPGTRLLVL.

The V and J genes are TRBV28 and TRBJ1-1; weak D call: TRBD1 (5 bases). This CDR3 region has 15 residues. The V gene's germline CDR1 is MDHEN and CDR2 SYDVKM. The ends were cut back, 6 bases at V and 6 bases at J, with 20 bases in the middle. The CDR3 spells CASSPPFWGLPEAFF. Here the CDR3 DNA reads TGTGCCAGCAGCCCCCCTTTTTGGGGACTTCCTGAAGCTTTCTTT.

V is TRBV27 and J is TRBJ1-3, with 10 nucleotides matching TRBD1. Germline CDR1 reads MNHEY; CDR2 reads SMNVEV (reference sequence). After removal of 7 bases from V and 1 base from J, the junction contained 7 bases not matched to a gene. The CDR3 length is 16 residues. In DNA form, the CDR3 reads TGTGCCAGCACCCGAAGGACAGGGGGGTCTGGAAACACCATATATTTT. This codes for CASTRRTGGSGNTIYF.

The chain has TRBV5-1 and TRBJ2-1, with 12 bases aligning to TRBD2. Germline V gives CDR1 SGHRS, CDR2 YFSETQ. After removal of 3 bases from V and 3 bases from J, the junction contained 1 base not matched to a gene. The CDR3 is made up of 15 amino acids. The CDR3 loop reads CASSSGLAGYNEQFF. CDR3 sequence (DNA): TGCGCCAGCAGCTCGGGACTAGCGGGCTACAATGAGCAGTTCTTC.

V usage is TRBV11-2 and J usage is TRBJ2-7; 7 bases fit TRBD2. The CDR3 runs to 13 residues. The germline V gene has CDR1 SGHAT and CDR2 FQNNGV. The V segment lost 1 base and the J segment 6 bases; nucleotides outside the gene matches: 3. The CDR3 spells CASSLVRGGEQYF. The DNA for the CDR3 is TGTGCCAGCAGCTTAGTCCGCGGGGGCGAGCAGTACTTC.

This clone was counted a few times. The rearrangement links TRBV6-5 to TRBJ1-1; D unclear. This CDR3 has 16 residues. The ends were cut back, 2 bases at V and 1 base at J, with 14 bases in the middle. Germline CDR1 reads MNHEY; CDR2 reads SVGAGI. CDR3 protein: CASSYDERVANTEAFF. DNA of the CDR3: TGTGCCAGCAGTTACGATGAGCGGGTGGCGAACACTGAAGCTTTCTTT.